This T cell receptor beta chain appears in the sequencing data of a study of T cells in Graves' hyperthyroidism and ophthalmopathy. From RNA transcripts, TCR beta CDR3 regions were amplified. In the first-round RT-PCR of the TCR CDR3, the HTBI primer set was used. TCRdb itself ran the multiplex PCR reads through MiXCR, one entry per CDR3 protein. Of fewer than 450,000 distinct CDR3 sequences listed, more than 12% were seen once; the top ten hold under 30%. Duration under 3 months, a NOSPECS grade of at least 4, and a Clinical Activity Score of at least 3 characterized the ophthalmopathy patients. The receptor's source is a man in his fifties or sixties with Graves' ophthalmopathy. The specimen was blood.

CDR3 nucleotides: TGTGCCACCAGTAAAGGAACTAGCGGGGAATACAATGAGCAGTTCTTC. It specifies CATSKGTSGEYNEQFF. The gene calls are TRBV24-1 and TRBJ2-1; 10 bases are shared with TRBD2. Trimming took 6 bases from V and 4 from J; bases not matched to a gene: 8. The CDR3 runs to 16 residues. Germline V gene sequence: CDR1 KGHDR, CDR2 SFDVKD.